The T cell receptor beta chain under discussion was sequenced for a study of OX40 agonist ivuxolimab in advanced cancers. About the research overall: Ivuxolimab, an agonistic anti-OX40 (CD134) antibody, was given to patients. The patients received ivuxolimab by intravenous route every 2 weeks at 0.01 to 10 mg/kg.

People who had autoimmune disease history or systemic immunosuppression were excluded. This CDR3 region has 12 residues. J lost 5 bases, V lost 5 bases, and 1 base had no gene match. From germline, CDR1 is MNHEY and CDR2 SMNVEV (reference sequence). The protocol was immunoSEQ multiplex PCR, while the TCRdb copy is restricted to in-frame clones and leaves out a portion. The data show nearly 25,000 clones, under 95% seen once. The TCR originated in an adult with an advanced solid tumor such as melanoma, head and neck, liver or kidney cancer. The sequencing here drew on CD4+ or CD8+ T cells sorted from blood, taken in a trial of the OX40 agonist ivuxolimab. The gene calls are TRBV27 and TRBJ2-5; TRBD2 aligns across 8 bases. For the CDR3, the DNA is TGTGCCAGCAGTCGGGAGGGGGAGACCCAGTACTTC. Translation gives CASSREGETQYF.